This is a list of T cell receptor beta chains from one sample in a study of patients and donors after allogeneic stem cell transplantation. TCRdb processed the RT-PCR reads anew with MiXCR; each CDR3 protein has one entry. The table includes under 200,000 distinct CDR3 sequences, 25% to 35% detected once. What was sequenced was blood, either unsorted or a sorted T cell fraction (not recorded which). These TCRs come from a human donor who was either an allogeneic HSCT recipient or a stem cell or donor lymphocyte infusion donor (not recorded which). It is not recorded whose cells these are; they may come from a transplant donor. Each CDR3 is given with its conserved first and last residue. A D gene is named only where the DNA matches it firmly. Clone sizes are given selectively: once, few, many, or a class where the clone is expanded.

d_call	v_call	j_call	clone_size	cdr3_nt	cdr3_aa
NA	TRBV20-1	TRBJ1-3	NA	TGCAGTGCTGACCGGGGAGGGCAGGGTGGGGGAAACACCATATATTTT	CSADRGGQGGGNTIYF
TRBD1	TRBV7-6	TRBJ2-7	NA	TGTGCCAGCAGCCTATGGGACAGGGCTTACGAGCAGTACTTC	CASSLWDRAYEQYF
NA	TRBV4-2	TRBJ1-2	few	TGTGCCAGCAGCCAAGCCGACGGCGACAGCCTCTATGGCTACACCTTC	CASSQADGDSLYGYTF
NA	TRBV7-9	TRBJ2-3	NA	TGTGCCAGCAGCCGGGCTCCGGGATATATCGTTTTTAGCACAGATACGCAGTATTTT	CASSRAPGYIVFSTDTQYF
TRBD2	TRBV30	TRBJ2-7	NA	TGTGCCTGGAAGGTTGCGGGAGGTCTCGAGCAGTACTTC	CAWKVAGGLEQYF
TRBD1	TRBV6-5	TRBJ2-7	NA	TGTGCCAGCAGTCGGGACAGGAGCTACGAGCAGTACTTC	CASSRDRSYEQYF
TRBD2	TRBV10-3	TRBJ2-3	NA	TGTGCCATCAGTGGGACTAGCTCCACAGATACGCAGTATTTT	CAISGTSSTDTQYF
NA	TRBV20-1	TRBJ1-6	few	TGCAGTGCTAGGAACAGCTGGACTGGGGACAATTCACCCCTCCACTTT	CSARNSWTGDNSPLHF
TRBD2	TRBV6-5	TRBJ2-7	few	TGTGCCAGCAGTTACCTAGCGGGAGGCGGGTACGAGCAGTACTTC	CASSYLAGGGYEQYF
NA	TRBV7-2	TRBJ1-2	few	TGTGCCAGCAGCTTAGAATGGCAGCTGCGCGGCTACACCTTC	CASSLEWQLRGYTF
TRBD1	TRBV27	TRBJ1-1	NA	TGTGCCAGCAGTCACAGGGGGTATCAGTCTGAAGCTTTCTTT	CASSHRGYQSEAFF
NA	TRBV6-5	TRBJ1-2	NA	TGTGCCAGCAGTTATGACAGGTCGAATAAGGGCTACACCTTC	CASSYDRSNKGYTF
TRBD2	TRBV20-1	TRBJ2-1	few	TGCAGTGCTAGAGGGACTAGCGGTCTCAATGAGCAGTTCTTC	CSARGTSGLNEQFF
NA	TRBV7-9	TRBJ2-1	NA	TGTGCCAGCAGCTTAGCTTCTTTTGGACCCGACAATGAGCAGTTCTTC	CASSLASFGPDNEQFF
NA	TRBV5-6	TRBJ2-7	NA	TGTGCCAGCAGCTTGGTCGACAGCTACGAGCAGTACTTC	CASSLVDSYEQYF
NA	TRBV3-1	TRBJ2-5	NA	TGTGCCAGCAGCCATCTACAAATAGAGACCCAGTACTTC	CASSHLQIETQYF
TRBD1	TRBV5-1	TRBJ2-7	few	TGCGCCATTAAAATTGGACAGGGAACTAACGAGCAGTACTTC	CAIKIGQGTNEQYF
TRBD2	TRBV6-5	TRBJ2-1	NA	TGTGCCAGCAGTCTAGCGGGAGTGGACTACAATGAGCAGTTCTTC	CASSLAGVDYNEQFF
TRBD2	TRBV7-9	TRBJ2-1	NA	TGTGCCAGCAGCTTATATCTGGGACTAGCCTACAATGAGCAGTTCTTC	CASSLYLGLAYNEQFF
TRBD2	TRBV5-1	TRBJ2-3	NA	TGCGCCAGCAGCTTGGAGGTTCTAGCGGCCACAGATACGCAGTATTTT	CASSLEVLAATDTQYF
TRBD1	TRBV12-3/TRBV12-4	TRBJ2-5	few	TGTGCCAGCAGCACCTCCGGGACAGGGGAAAAGACCCAGTACTTC	CASSTSGTGEKTQYF
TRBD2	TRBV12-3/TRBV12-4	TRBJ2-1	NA	TGTGCCAGCAGTCCCGGACTAGCGGGTTTTTACAATGAGCAGTTCTTC	CASSPGLAGFYNEQFF
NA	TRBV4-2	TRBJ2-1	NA	TGTGCCAGCAGCCAAGCCAATGAGCAGTTCTTC	CASSQANEQFF
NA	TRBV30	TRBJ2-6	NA	TGTGCCTGGACTAACAGGGACGGATTTGGGGCCAACGTCCTGACTTTC	CAWTNRDGFGANVLTF
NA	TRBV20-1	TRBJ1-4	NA	TGCAGTGCTAGCCCGACAGCCGGGAATGAAAAACTGTTTTTT	CSASPTAGNEKLFF
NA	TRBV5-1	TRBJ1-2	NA	TGCGCCAGCAGCTTGTCGGCGGGGAACTATGGCTACACCTTC	CASSLSAGNYGYTF
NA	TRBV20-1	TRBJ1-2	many	TGCAGTGCTAGGGAGAACTATGGCTACACCTTC	CSARENYGYTF
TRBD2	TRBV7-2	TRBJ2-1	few	TGTGCCAGCAGCCCCCGTCTAGCGGGGGTCTACAATGAGCAGTTCTTC	CASSPRLAGVYNEQFF
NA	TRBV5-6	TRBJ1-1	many	TGTGCCAGCACCTTTGCCGGCACAATGAACACTGAAGCTTTCTTT	CASTFAGTMNTEAFF
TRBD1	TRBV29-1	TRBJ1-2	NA	TGCAGCGTTCCGGGGGGACAGGGATATGGCTACACCTTC	CSVPGGQGYGYTF
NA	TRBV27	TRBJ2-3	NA	TGTGCCAGCAGTTTCAAGGTGGTGAGCACAGATACGCAGTATTTT	CASSFKVVSTDTQYF
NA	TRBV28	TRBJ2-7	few	TGTGCCAGCAGTCCCTATACTGTGCAGTACTTC	CASSPYTVQYF
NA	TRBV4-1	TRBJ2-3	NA	TGCGCCAGCAGCCACCCCGGAGTTTCAGATACGCAGTATTTT	CASSHPGVSDTQYF
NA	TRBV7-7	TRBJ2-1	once	TGTGCTAGCAGCCCCGAAGGTCTGGGCAATGAGCAGTTCTTC	CASSPEGLGNEQFF
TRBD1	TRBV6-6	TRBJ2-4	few	TGTGCCAGCAGCCTCGGACAGGGGAGGGACATTCAGTACTTC	CASSLGQGRDIQYF
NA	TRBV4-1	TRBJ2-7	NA	TGCGCCAGCAGCCAAGGGGGGGCCTGGGTAGCCGGATACTACGAGCAGTACTTC	CASSQGGAWVAGYYEQYF
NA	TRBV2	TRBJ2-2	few	TGTGCCGGCCGGGACAAAAACACCGGGGAGCTGTTTTTT	CAGRDKNTGELFF
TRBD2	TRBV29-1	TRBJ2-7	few	TGCAGCGTTACCCCAGCGGGACTAGCCGCTTACCACTCCTACGAGCAGTACTTC	CSVTPAGLAAYHSYEQYF
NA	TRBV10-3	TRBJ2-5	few	TGTGCCATCAGTGAGGTGAAAGAGACCCAGTACTTC	CAISEVKETQYF
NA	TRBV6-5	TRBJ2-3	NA	TGTGCCAGCAGTTATGGCTATCATGATGTAGATACGCAGTATTTT	CASSYGYHDVDTQYF
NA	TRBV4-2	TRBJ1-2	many	TGTGCCAGCAGCCAAGAAATCAGGCGTCGGGATGGCTACACCTTC	CASSQEIRRRDGYTF
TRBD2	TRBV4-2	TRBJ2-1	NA	TGTGCCAGCAGCCAGTCCCCCCGAGCGGGAGGGGAAAATGAGCAGTTCTTC	CASSQSPRAGGENEQFF
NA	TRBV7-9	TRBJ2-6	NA	TGTGCCAGCAGCTTAGTGGGGGCCAACGTCCTGACTTTC	CASSLVGANVLTF